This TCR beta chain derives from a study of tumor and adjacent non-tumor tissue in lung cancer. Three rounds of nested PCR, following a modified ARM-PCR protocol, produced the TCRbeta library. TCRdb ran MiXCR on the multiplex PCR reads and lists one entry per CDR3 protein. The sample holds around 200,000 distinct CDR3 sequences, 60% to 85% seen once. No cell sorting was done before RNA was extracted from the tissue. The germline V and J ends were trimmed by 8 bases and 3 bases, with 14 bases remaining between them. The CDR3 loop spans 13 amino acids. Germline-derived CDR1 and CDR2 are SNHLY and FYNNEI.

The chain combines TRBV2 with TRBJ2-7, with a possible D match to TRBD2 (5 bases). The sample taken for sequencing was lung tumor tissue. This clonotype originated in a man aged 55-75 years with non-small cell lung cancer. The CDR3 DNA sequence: TGTGCCAGCGGACGGGATCGAGGCTACGAGCAGTACTTC. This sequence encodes CASGRDRGYEQYF.